Each of the 20 T cell receptor beta chains below was sequenced from the same sample in a study of blood T cell repertoires in COVID-19. The data were produced by immunoSEQ multiplex PCR, yet TCRdb's version contains in-frame clones alone and is incomplete. Among roughly 120,000 clones, about 94% were seen once, and the ten largest hold around 2%. Sequenced input: peripheral blood. These receptors all come from a man aged 50-60 years with COVID-19, enrolled during active disease.

The chain joins TRBV5-1 to TRBJ2-7, with 8 bases that match TRBD2. Germline V gives CDR1 SGHRS, CDR2 YFSETQ. Trimming took 3 bases from V and 6 from J; bases not matched to a gene: 11. This CDR3 comprises 15 residues. The CDR3 protein is CASSSSGSAPGEQYF. The CDR3 region has the DNA TGCGCCAGCAGCTCCAGCGGGAGCGCCCCTGGCGAGCAGTACTTC.

V is TRBV10-3 and J is TRBJ2-3; D call uncertain. The germline gives CDR1 ENHRY, CDR2 SYGVKD. Trimming cost V 4 bases and J 6 bases, with 8 bases left between them. The CDR3 sequence is 12 residues long. Written as DNA, the CDR3 is TGTGCCATCAGTGGAAGCCGGGATACGCAGTATTTT. Its translation is CAISGSRDTQYF.

The rearrangement joins TRBV2 to TRBJ1-4; D is unresolved. The CDR3 runs 12 residues. CDR1 is SNHLY and CDR2 is FYNNEI in the germline V gene. Trimming pared 6 bases from V and 4 bases from J, leaving 6 bases between. CDR3 nucleotide sequence: TGTGCCAGCAGCGAGAGTAATGAAAAACTGTTTTTT. Its translation is CASSESNEKLFF.

The chain recombines TRBV6-5 with TRBJ2-7, with 8 bases fitting TRBD2. Germline V lookup: CDR1 MNHEY, CDR2 SVGAGI. V was pared by 10 bases and J by 6 bases, with 14 bases of the junction left unmatched. The CDR3 runs 14 residues. This chain's CDR3 is CAISSGAGGFEQYF. CDR3 DNA sequence: TGTGCCATCAGCTCCGGGGCGGGAGGATTCGAGCAGTACTTC.

This sequence joins TRBV4-3 and TRBJ2-1; D may be TRBD2 (6 bases). Looked up from germline, CDR1 is LGHNA and CDR2 is YSLEER. The ends were cut back, 0 bases at V and 7 bases at J, with 16 bases in the middle. The CDR3 length is 16 residues. CDR3 protein: CASSQDLRGIGNEQFF. CDR3 sequence (DNA): TGCGCCAGCAGCCAAGATCTCCGCGGGATCGGAAATGAGCAGTTCTTC.

The chain links TRBV29-1 to TRBJ2-7; a possible D gene is TRBD1 (6 bases). The CDR3 is 12 residues long. V was clipped by 4 bases and J by 4 bases, with 11 bases between them. Germline V gene sequence: CDR1 SQVTM, CDR2 ANQGSEA. The CDR3 DNA reads as TGCAGCGTTGGGACAGACAATTACGAGCAGTACGTC. Protein: CSVGTDNYEQYV.

The chain is built from TRBV28 and TRBJ1-5, with 9 bases matching TRBD1. The CDR3 runs to 14 residues. After removal of 4 bases from V and 7 bases from J, the junction contained 5 bases not matched to a gene. Germline V gives CDR1 MDHEN, CDR2 SYDVKM. DNA of the CDR3: TGTGCCAGCAGTTCAGGACAGGGGAGACAGCCCCAGCATTTT. It codes for CASSSGQGRQPQHF.

Only one count was recorded for this clone. CDR3 region: CASSSRTGITGELFF. DNA for the CDR3: TGTGCCAGCAGCTCTAGGACAGGGATCACCGGGGAGCTGTTTTTT. The rearrangement uses TRBV11-3 and TRBJ2-2, with 8 positions matching TRBD1. Germline V CDR1 and CDR2: SGHNT, YENEEA. With V trimmed by 4 bases and J by 4 bases, 5 bases remained unmatched. This CDR3 has 15 amino acids. Full variable domain (remainder filled in from reference TRBV11-3 and TRBJ2-2): EAGVVQSPRYKIIEKKQPVAFWCNPISGHNTLYWYLQNLGQGPELLIRYENEEAVDDSQLPKDRFSAERLKGVDSTLKIQPAELGDSAVYLCASSSRTGITGELFFGEGSRLTVL.

This chain uses TRBV6-5 with TRBJ2-4; 10 bases line up with TRBD1. CDR3 length: 14 residues. Germline CDR1 is MNHEY and CDR2 is SVGAGI. The junction had 5 bases not matched to a gene; V was cut back by 6 bases and J by 6 bases. This chain's CDR3 is CASSRDRGGNIQYF. The DNA of the CDR3 is TGTGCCAGCAGCCGGGACAGGGGAGGAAACATTCAGTACTTC.

The chain carries TRBV5-1 and TRBJ1-1; D is perhaps TRBD1 (5 bases). The CDR3 runs 14 residues. Germline V gene data show CDR1 as SGHRS and CDR2 as YFSETQ. V was shortened by 6 bases and J by 1 base, with 13 bases between the two germline ends. CDR3 region: CASKVGERNTEAFF. Here the CDR3 DNA reads TGCGCCAGCAAAGTAGGGGAAAGGAACACTGAAGCTTTCTTT.

This clone was counted a single time. The chain employs TRBV7-2 and TRBJ2-1, with 8 bases that match TRBD2. Germline lookup yields CDR1 SGHTA and CDR2 FQGNSA. J lost 0 bases, V lost 4 bases, and 11 bases had no gene match. This CDR3 has 18 amino acids. The CDR3 loop is CASSSNLLAANSYNEQFF. As DNA, the CDR3 is TGTGCCAGCAGCTCCAACTTACTAGCGGCAAACTCCTACAATGAGCAGTTCTTC.

The V call is TRBV5-4, the J call TRBJ2-5, with TRBD1 matching 8 bases. The trim removed 2 bases at V and 5 bases at J, leaving 5 bases unmatched. CDR3 length equals 14 residues. Per the germline V gene, CDR1 is SGHNT and CDR2 is YYREEE (reference sequence). The CDR3, as DNA: TGTGCCAGCAGCTTCCGGACAGGGAGCGAGACCCAGTACTTC. Translating gives CASSFRTGSETQYF.

This chain joins TRBV20-1 and TRBJ2-5; TRBD2 matches at 8 bases. Germline assignment: CDR1 DFQATT and CDR2 SNEGSKA (reference sequence). The CDR3 consists of 13 residues. V was pared by 3 bases and J by 5 bases, with 5 bases of the junction left unmatched. The chain's CDR3 is CSASLAGLETQYF. The DNA for the CDR3 is TGCAGTGCTAGTCTAGCGGGTTTGGAGACCCAGTACTTC.

The rearrangement uses TRBV28 and TRBJ1-4, with TRBD1 matching 10 bases. This CDR3 is built from 14 residues. Germline V gene lookup returns CDR1 MDHEN and CDR2 SYDVKM. Losses at the gene ends were 5 bases for V and 6 bases for J; bases not matched to a gene: 3. The chain's CDR3 is CASSPTGGDEKLFF. As DNA, the CDR3 is TGTGCCAGCAGTCCGACAGGGGGCGATGAAAAACTGTTTTTT.

The chain couples TRBV29-1 to TRBJ1-1; D gene unclear. V lost 7 bases to trimming and J lost 0 bases, with 9 bases between them. This CDR3 is built from 12 residues. Per germline, CDR1 SQVTM and CDR2 ANQGSEA. CDR3 protein: CSAGGMNTEAFF. CDR3 bases: TGCAGCGCCGGAGGGATGAACACTGAAGCTTTCTTT.

The V and J genes are TRBV5-1 and TRBJ2-2, with TRBD2 as a possible D gene (6 bases). Looked up from germline, CDR1 is SGHRS and CDR2 is YFSETQ. V was shortened by 7 bases and J by 5 bases, with 24 bases between the two germline ends. The CDR3 consists of 17 residues. DNA of the CDR3: TGCGCCAGCGCCAGGTCTGCGGGGAGCCTAGAGACCGGGGAGCTGTTTTTT. It specifies CASARSAGSLETGELFF.

The chain combines TRBV6-1 with TRBJ2-6; 8 nucleotides match TRBD2. V shed 2 bases and J 4 bases; nucleotides not matched to a gene: 7. Per germline, CDR1 MNHNS and CDR2 SASEGT. CDR3 length equals 17 residues. The CDR3 region is CASSEPSGGLGANVLTF. CDR3 bases: TGTGCCAGCAGTGAACCCTCGGGGGGGCTAGGGGCCAACGTCCTGACTTTC.

A single count supports this clone. V is TRBV6-2 or TRBV6-3 and J is TRBJ2-2; the match to TRBD2 covers 11 bases. V lost 3 bases, J lost 5 bases, and 5 bases stayed unmatched. This CDR3 is built from 16 residues. CDR1 MNHEY and CDR2 SVGEGT come from the germline V gene. The CDR3 is CASSYRLAGMTGELFF. The DNA of the CDR3 is TGTGCCAGCAGTTATAGACTAGCGGGGATGACCGGGGAGCTGTTTTTT.

This clone was seen just once. The chain recombines TRBV6-5 with TRBJ1-2; D gene ambiguous. Germline assignment: CDR1 MNHEY and CDR2 SVGAGI. Trimming took off 2 bases at V and 3 bases at J, with 10 bases between the two ends. The CDR3 consists of 14 residues. CDR3 coding DNA: TGTGCCAGCAGTTACGCCGGGAGAGACTATGGCTACACCTTC. This codes for CASSYAGRDYGYTF.

This chain joins TRBV11-1 and TRBJ2-5, with unresolved D. This CDR3 contains 13 residues. V shed 2 bases and J shed 5 bases, with 9 bases lying between them. CDR1 is SGHAT, CDR2 FQDESV, per germline (reference sequence). In nucleotides, the CDR3 is TGTGCCAGCAGCTTACTAGGATCGGAGACCCAGTACTTC. Translation: CASSLLGSETQYF.